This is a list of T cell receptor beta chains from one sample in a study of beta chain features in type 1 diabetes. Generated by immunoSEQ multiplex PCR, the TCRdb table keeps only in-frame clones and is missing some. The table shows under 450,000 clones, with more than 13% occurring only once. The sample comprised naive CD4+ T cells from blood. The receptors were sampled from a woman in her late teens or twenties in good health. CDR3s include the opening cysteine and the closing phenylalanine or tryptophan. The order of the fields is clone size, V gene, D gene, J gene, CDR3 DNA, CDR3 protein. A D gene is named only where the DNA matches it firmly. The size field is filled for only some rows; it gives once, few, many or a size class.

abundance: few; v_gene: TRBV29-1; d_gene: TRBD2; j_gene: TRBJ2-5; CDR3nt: TGCAGCGTTGAACGGACTAGCGGGCGCAAGACCCAGTACTTC; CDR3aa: CSVERTSGRKTQYF
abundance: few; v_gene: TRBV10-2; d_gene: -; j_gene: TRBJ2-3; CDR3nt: TGCGCCAGCACCCCTTGGACAGTTAGCACAGATACGCAGTATTTT; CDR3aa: CASTPWTVSTDTQYF
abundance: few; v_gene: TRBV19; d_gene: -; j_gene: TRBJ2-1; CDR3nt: TGTGCCAGTAGTACATCCGGGACATTTTCTTACAATGAGCAGTTCTTC; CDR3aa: CASSTSGTFSYNEQFF
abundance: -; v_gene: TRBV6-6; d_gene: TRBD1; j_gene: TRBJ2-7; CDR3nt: TGTGCCAGCAGTTGGGACAGGGAAGGCGAGCAGTACTTC; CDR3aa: CASSWDREGEQYF
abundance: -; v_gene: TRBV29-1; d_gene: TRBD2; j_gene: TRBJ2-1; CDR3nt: TGCAGCTCCCCGGGGGGGCCCTCCTACAATGAGCAGTTCTTC; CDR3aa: CSSPGGPSYNEQFF
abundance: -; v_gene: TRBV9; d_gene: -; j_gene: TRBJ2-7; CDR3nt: TGTGCCAGCAGCGTAGGAGGCAGGGCTGCCTACGAGCAGTACTTC; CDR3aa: CASSVGGRAAYEQYF
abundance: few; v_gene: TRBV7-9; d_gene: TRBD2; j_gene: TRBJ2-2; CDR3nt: TGTGCCAGCAGCCACCTCTTGGGACTAGCCGGAGAGACCGGGGAGCTGTTTTTT; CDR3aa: CASSHLLGLAGETGELFF
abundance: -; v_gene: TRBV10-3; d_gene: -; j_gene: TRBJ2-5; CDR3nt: TGTGCCATCAGTGAACGTGAGATGGCCCAGTACTTC; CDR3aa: CAISEREMAQYF
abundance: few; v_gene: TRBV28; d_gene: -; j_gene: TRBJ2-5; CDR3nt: TGTGCCAGCAGACCGACAGGACAAGAGACCCAGTACTTC; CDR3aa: CASRPTGQETQYF
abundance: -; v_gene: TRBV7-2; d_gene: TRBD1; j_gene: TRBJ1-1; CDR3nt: TGTGCCAGCAGCCCTTGGACAGGAAACACTGAAGCTTTCTTT; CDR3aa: CASSPWTGNTEAFF
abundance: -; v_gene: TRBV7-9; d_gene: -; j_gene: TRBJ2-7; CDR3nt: TGTGCCAGCAGCCGTTACAGGGCAACCTACGAGCAGTACTTC; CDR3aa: CASSRYRATYEQYF
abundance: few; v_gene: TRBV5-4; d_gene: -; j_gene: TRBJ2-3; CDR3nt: TGTGCCAGCAGCTGGAGTCCGGGAGCGGGCACAGATACGCAGTATTTT; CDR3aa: CASSWSPGAGTDTQYF
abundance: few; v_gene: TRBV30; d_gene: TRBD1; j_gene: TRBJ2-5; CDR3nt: TGTGCCTGGACAGGGGGCGGTGAGACCCAGTACTTC; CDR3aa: CAWTGGGETQYF
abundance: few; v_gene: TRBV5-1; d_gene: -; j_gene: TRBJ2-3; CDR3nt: TGCGCCAGCAGCTTGGGAACTAGGGTCGCAGATACGCAGTATTTT; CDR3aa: CASSLGTRVADTQYF
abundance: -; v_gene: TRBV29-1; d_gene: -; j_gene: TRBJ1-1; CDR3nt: TGCAGCGCCGGAGAGGGGAACACTGAAGCTTTCTTT; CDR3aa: CSAGEGNTEAFF
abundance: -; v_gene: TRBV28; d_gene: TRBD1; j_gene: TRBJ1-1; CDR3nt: TGTGCCAGCATCCATACAGGGGGCACTGAAGCTTTCTTT; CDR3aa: CASIHTGGTEAFF
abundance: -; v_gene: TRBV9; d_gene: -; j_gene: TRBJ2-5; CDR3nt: TGTGCCAGCAGCGCCGCAACCCACAGGGATGTGGAGACCCAGTACTTC; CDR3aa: CASSAATHRDVETQYF
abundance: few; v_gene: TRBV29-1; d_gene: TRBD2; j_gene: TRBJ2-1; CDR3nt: TGCAGCGTTGAACTAGCGGGAGGGTACTTGAATGAGCAGTTCTTC; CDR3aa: CSVELAGGYLNEQFF
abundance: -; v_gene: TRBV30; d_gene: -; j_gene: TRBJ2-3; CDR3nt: TGTGCCTGGAGTGGTCCAGGGAATAGTGCGGATACGCAGTATTTT; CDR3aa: CAWSGPGNSADTQYF
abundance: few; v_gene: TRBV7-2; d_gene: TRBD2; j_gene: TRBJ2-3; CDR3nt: TGTGCCAGCAGCTTAGGGGGGACTAGCAGCACAGATACGCAGTATTTT; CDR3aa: CASSLGGTSSTDTQYF
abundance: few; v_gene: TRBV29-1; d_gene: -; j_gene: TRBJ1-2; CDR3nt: TGCAGCGTTGAAGTGGCGGGTTTTGGCTACACCTTC; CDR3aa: CSVEVAGFGYTF
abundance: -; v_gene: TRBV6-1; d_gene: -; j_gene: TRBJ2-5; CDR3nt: TGTGCCAGCATCTGGGCAGGCGGGGAGACCCAGTACTTC; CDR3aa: CASIWAGGETQYF
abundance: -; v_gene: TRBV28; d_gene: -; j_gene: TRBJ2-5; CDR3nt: TGTGCCAGCAACCGGGTAGAACTCGGGTCGGAGACCCAGTACTTC; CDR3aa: CASNRVELGSETQYF
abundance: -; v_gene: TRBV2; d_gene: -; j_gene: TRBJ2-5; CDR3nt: TGTGCCAGCAGTGAAGCCGGGTCCCAGTACTTC; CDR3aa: CASSEAGSQYF
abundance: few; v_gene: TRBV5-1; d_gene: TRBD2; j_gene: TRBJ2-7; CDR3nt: TGCGCCAGCAGCCCGGGCGGGGGGGAAGACTACGAGCAGTACTTC; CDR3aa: CASSPGGGEDYEQYF
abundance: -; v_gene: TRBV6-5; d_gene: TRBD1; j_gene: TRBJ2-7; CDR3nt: TGTGCCAGCAGCCGGGACAGTCCCTACGAGCAGTACTTC; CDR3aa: CASSRDSPYEQYF
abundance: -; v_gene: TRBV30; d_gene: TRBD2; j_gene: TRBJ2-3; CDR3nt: TGTGCCTGGAGCCGATTAGGACTAGCGGGGGATAACACAGATACGCAGTATTTT; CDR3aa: CAWSRLGLAGDNTDTQYF
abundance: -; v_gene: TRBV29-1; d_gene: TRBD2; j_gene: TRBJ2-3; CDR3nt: TGCAGCGTTGAAAGCGGGAGTGCAGATACGCAGTATTTT; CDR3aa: CSVESGSADTQYF
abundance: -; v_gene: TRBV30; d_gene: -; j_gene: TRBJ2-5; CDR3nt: TGTGCCTGGAGCCCCGGGGTGCGGAGCGTCCAAGAGACCCAGTACTTC; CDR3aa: CAWSPGVRSVQETQYF
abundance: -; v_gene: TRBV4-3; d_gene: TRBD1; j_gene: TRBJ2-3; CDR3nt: TGCGCCAGCAGCCATTACGGACAGGGCGGGAGCACAGATACGCAGTATTTT; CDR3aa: CASSHYGQGGSTDTQYF
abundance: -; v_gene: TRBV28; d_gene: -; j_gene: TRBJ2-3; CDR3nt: TGTGCCAGTCTCTACGGGGGTGGAGATACGCAGTATTTT; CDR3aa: CASLYGGGDTQYF
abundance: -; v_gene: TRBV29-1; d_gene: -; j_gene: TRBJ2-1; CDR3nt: TGCAGCGTTGATCGGGGTTACGATGAGCAGTTCTTC; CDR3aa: CSVDRGYDEQFF
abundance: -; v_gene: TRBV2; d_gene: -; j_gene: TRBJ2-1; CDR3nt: TGTGCCAGCAGTGTCCGACAGCGAAATGAGCAGTTCTTC; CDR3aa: CASSVRQRNEQFF
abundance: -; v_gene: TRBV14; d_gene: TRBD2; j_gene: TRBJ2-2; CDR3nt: TGTGCCAGCAGCCAAAGTAAAGGACTAGCCGGCACCGGGGAGCTGTTTTTT; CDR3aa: CASSQSKGLAGTGELFF
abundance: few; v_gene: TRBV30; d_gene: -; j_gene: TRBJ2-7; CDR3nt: TGTGCCTGGAGTTACTACGAGCAGTACTTC; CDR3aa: CAWSYYEQYF
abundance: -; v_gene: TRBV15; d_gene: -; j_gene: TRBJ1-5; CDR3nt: TGTGCCACCAGCAGACAGGGGAATCAGCCCCAGCATTTT; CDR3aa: CATSRQGNQPQHF
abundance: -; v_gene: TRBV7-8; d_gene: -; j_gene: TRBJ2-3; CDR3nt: TGTGCCAGCAGCAGAAGACTCGGCACGCAGTATTTT; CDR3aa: CASSRRLGTQYF
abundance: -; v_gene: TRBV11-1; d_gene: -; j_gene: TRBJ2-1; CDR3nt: TGTGCCTCCCGGGCGGGACGACTATACAATGAGCAGTTCTTC; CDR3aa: CASRAGRLYNEQFF
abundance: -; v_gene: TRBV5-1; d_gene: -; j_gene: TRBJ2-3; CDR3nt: TGCGCCAGCAGCTTGCCCGGGTCGTTGGTAGATACGCAGTATTTT; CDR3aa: CASSLPGSLVDTQYF
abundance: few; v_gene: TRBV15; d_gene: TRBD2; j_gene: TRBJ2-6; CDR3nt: TGTGCCACCAGCAGACCGGGACTAGCGCCTTCCTCTGGGGCCAACGTCCTGACTTTC; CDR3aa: CATSRPGLAPSSGANVLTF
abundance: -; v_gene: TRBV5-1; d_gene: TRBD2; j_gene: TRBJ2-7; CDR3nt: TGCGCCAGCAGCTCCGCCGGAGGGATGGGACTATTCTACGAGCAGTACTTC; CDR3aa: CASSSAGGMGLFYEQYF
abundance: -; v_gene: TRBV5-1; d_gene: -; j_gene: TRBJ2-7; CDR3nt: TGCGCCAGCAGGATAGGGGGTGGCTACGAGCAGTACTTC; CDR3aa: CASRIGGGYEQYF
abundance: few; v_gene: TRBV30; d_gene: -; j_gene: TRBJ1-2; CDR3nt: TGTGCCTGGAGTGTACCGGGAATGAGCTACACCTTC; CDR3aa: CAWSVPGMSYTF
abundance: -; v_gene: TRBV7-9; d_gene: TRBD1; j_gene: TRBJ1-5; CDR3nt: TGTGCCAGCAGCTTAGTCGGGACAGGGGGCAATCAGCCCCAGCATTTT; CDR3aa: CASSLVGTGGNQPQHF
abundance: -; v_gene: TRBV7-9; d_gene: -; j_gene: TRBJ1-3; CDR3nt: TGTGCCAGCAGCTTAGAAACAGCCTCTGGAAACACCATATATTTT; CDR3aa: CASSLETASGNTIYF
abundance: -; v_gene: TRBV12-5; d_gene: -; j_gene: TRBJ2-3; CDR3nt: TGTGCTAGTGGAAACCGTAATAGGGGAGATACGCAGTATTTT; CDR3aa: CASGNRNRGDTQYF
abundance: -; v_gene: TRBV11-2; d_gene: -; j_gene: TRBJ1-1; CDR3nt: TGTGCCAGCAGCGCGGGGGAGAACACTGAAGCTTTCTTT; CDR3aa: CASSAGENTEAFF
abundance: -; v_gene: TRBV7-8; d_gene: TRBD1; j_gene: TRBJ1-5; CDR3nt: TGTGCCAGCAGCAACGACAGGGGAAGGCAGCCCCAGCATTTT; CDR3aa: CASSNDRGRQPQHF
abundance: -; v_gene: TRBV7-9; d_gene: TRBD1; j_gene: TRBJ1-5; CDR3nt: TGTGCCAGCAGCACAGGGGGGGGAAATCAGCCCCAGCATTTT; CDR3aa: CASSTGGGNQPQHF
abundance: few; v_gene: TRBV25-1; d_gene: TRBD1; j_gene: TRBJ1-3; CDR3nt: TGTGCCAGCAGTGAATATCCGGGACAGGGTTCGACTGGAAACACCATATATTTT; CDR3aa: CASSEYPGQGSTGNTIYF
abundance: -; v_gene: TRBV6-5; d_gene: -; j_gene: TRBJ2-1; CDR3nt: TGTGCCAGCAGTTACTCAGGTCGGCGGGGCTACAATGAGCAGTTCTTC; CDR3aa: CASSYSGRRGYNEQFF
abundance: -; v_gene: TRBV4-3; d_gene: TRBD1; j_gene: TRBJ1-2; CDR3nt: TGCGCCAGCAGCCAATTAACAGGGGTTTACGGCTACACCTTC; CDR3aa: CASSQLTGVYGYTF
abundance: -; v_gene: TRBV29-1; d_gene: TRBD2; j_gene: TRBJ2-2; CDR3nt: TGCAGCGTCAAGGGACTAGCGGGAGTTTCCGGGGAGCTGTTTTTT; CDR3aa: CSVKGLAGVSGELFF
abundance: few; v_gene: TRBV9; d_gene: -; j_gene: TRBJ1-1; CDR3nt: TGTGCCAGCAGTCCCCGTTCGTCAGTGAACACTGAAGCTTTCTTT; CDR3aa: CASSPRSSVNTEAFF
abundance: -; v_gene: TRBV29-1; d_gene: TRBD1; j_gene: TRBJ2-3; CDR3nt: TGCAGCGTTGTGGACAGGGGCACAGATACGCAGTATTTT; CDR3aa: CSVVDRGTDTQYF
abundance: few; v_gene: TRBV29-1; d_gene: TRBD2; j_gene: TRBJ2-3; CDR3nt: TGCAGCGTTCTACTAGCGCGCACAGATACGCAGTATTTT; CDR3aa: CSVLLARTDTQYF
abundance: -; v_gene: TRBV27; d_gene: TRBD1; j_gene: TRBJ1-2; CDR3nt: TGTGCCAGCAGTCGACAGGGGGCATATGGCTACACCTTC; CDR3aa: CASSRQGAYGYTF
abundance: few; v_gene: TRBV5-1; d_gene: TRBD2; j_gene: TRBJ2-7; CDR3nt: TGCGCCAGCAGCTTGGATCTGGGTCCGGGAGGATTCGACGAGCAGTACTTC; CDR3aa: CASSLDLGPGGFDEQYF
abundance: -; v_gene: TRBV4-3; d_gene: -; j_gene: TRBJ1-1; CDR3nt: TGCGCCAGCAGCCAAGATAGAAGCTTCGGGGAAGCTTTCTTT; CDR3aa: CASSQDRSFGEAFF